Presented here are 21 T cell receptor beta chains from one specimen sequenced in a study of T cells in Graves' hyperthyroidism and ophthalmopathy. Researchers took RNA transcripts and amplified the TCR beta CDR3 regions from them. An initial round of RT-PCR targeting the TCR CDR3 relied on the HTBI primer set. TCRdb itself ran the multiplex PCR reads through MiXCR, one entry per CDR3 protein. The sample contains hundreds of thousands of distinct CDR3 sequences, over 15% of which appear only once. Material for sequencing was blood. These receptor sequences come from a woman aged 18-29 years with Graves' hyperthyroidism.

This clonotype was counted between two and nine times. The rearrangement links TRBV10-3 to TRBJ2-5, with 10 bases lining up with TRBD1. Trimming took 6 bases from V and 2 from J; bases not matched to a gene: 6. The CDR3 consists of 15 residues. The V gene's germline CDR1 is ENHRY and CDR2 SYGVKD. The CDR3 sequence is CAISGTGAPQETQYF. As DNA, the CDR3 is TGTGCCATCAGCGGGACAGGGGCCCCACAAGAGACCCAGTACTTC.

The table lists this clonotype with a few counts. It may be a read error: a sequence one base away is much more abundant. V and J are TRBV11-2 and TRBJ2-3; possibly TRBD2 for D (7 bases). Germline V gene lookup returns CDR1 SGHAT and CDR2 FQNNGV. The CDR3 contains 14 residues. CDR3 bases: TGTGCCGGCAGTACCGGGGGGCCGAGAGATACGCAGTATTTT. Its translation: CAGSTGGPRDTQYF.

This clonotype came up many times. The rearrangement joins TRBV11-2 to TRBJ1-2, with D possibly matching TRBD1 (5 bases). The CDR3 extends over 13 amino acids. The ends were cut back, 6 bases at V and 4 bases at J, with 12 bases in the middle. Germline CDR1 SGHAT, CDR2 FQNNGV. The CDR3 spells CASRGVVGYGYTF. CDR3 DNA: TGTGCCAGCAGGGGGGTCGTGGGCTATGGCTACACCTTC.

This chain links TRBV12-3 or TRBV12-4 with TRBJ1-5; D unresolved. Trimming pared 3 bases from V and 4 bases from J, leaving 7 bases between. The CDR3 has 13 amino acids. The CDR3 reads CASSFIQNQPQHF. CDR3 DNA sequence: TGTGCCAGCAGTTTTATACAGAATCAGCCCCAGCATTTT.

There are a few counts of this clonotype. The V and J genes are TRBV12-5 and TRBJ2-4; TRBD2 agrees at 7 bases. This CDR3 region has 16 residues. Trimming took 0 bases from V and 7 from J; bases not matched to a gene: 9. The germline V gene encodes CDR1 LGHNT and CDR2 FRNRAP. DNA of the CDR3: TGTGCTAGTGGTTTGGTAGTGAGGACTAGAAAGAACATTCAGTACTTC. Translation gives CASGLVVRTRKNIQYF.

This clonotype was picked up many times. This rearrangement joins TRBV20-1 to TRBJ2-7; the D gene is possibly TRBD1 (6 bases). CDR3 length: 14 residues. Germline-derived CDR1 and CDR2 are DFQATT and SNEGSKA (reference sequence). Trimming left V 5 bases short and J 4 bases short, with 18 bases between. Here the CDR3 reads CSAVYQGQGYEQYF. For the CDR3, the DNA is TGCAGTGCTGTCTATCAGGGGCAAGGTTACGAGCAGTACTTC.

Ten or more counts support this clonotype. CDR3 coding DNA: TGTGCCAGCAGGGGATGGGGGGATGAGCAGTTCTTC. Its protein is CASRGWGDEQFF. This chain connects TRBV12-3 or TRBV12-4 to TRBJ2-1; possibly TRBD2 for D (6 bases). The CDR3 loop spans 12 amino acids. V gave up 6 bases and J gave up 8 bases, with 11 bases separating them.

This clonotype showed up many times. The chain links TRBV6-2 or TRBV6-3 to TRBJ1-5; TRBD1 matches at 9 bases. With 5 bases clipped from V and 1 base from J, the junction kept 12 bases outside the gene matches. The germline gives CDR1 MNHEY, CDR2 SVGEGT. This CDR3 is 18 amino acids long. CDR3 amino acids: CASSPRTGVVPSNQPQHF. CDR3 bases: TGTGCCAGCAGTCCCAGGACAGGGGTCGTACCGAGCAATCAGCCCCAGCATTTT.

The genes are TRBV27 and TRBJ2-2; maybe TRBD2 (6 bases). V was clipped by 5 bases and J by 6 bases, with 13 bases between them. Germline-derived CDR1 and CDR2 are MNHEY and SMNVEV (reference sequence). The CDR3 is 14 amino acids. CDR3 sequence: CASSQTSIAGELFF. As DNA, the CDR3 is TGTGCCAGCAGTCAGACTAGTATCGCCGGGGAGCTGTTTTTT.

This clonotype was observed at least ten times. This rearrangement joins TRBV3-1 to TRBJ2-7, with 15 bases that match TRBD2. The CDR3 totals 18 residues. With 3 bases clipped from V and 0 bases from J, the junction kept 6 bases outside the gene matches. Germline V gene lookup returns CDR1 LGHDT and CDR2 YNNKEL (reference sequence). The CDR3 reads CASSQTGLAGGYSYEQYF. The DNA of the CDR3 is TGTGCCAGCAGCCAGACGGGACTAGCGGGGGGCTACTCCTACGAGCAGTACTTC.

This clonotype was detected ten times or more. V gene TRBV20-1 combines with J gene TRBJ2-1; TRBD2 matches at 7 bases. The CDR3 is 12 amino acids. V gave up 7 bases and J gave up 5 bases; unmatched junction bases: 5. Germline CDR1 and CDR2: DFQATT and SNEGSKA (reference sequence). The CDR3 DNA reads as TGCAGTGACGAGGGGACTAACAATGAGCAGTTCTTC. Its protein product is CSDEGTNNEQFF.

This clonotype was counted ten times or more. The CDR3 sequence: CASSEWGLSSYNEQFF. CDR3 coding DNA: TGTGCCAGCAGTGAATGGGGCTTAAGCTCCTACAATGAGCAGTTCTTC. J is TRBJ2-1 and V is TRBV2; tentative D call: TRBD1 (5 bases). With 2 bases removed from V and 0 bases from J, the gap between germline ends came to 11 bases. The CDR3 has 16 residues. Germline V gene sequence: CDR1 SNHLY, CDR2 FYNNEI. Full variable domain (remainder filled in from reference TRBV2 and TRBJ2-1): EPEVTQTPSHQVTQMGQEVILRCVPISNHLYFYWYRQILGQKVEFLVSFYNNEISEKSEIFDDQFSVERPDGSNFTLKIRSTKLEDSAMYFCASSEWGLSSYNEQFFGPGTRLTVL.

In its sample, this clonotype was seen a few times. This chain joins TRBV25-1 and TRBJ1-5; 7 bases match TRBD1. This CDR3 is 13 amino acids long. The germline gives CDR1 MGHDK, CDR2 SYGVNS. The V and J ends lost 8 bases and 6 bases, in that order; junction bases with no gene match: 7. The CDR3 region has the DNA TGTGCCAGCGCTGGGACAGTCGGTCAGCCCCAGCATTTT. Its protein is CASAGTVGQPQHF.

This clonotype has at least ten counts. The chain carries TRBV6-1 and TRBJ2-5, with 9 nucleotides matching TRBD2. Trimming cost V 2 bases and J 7 bases; bases outside gene matches: 11. Germline V lookup: CDR1 MNHNS, CDR2 SASEGT. This CDR3 is 16 amino acids long. The CDR3: CASSELTSGAHGTQYF. The CDR3 DNA reads TGTGCCAGCAGTGAACTGACTAGCGGAGCCCACGGGACCCAGTACTTC.

There are a few counts of this clonotype. This sequence joins TRBV25-1 and TRBJ2-3; 10 positions agree with TRBD2. Unmatched junction bases numbered 17, after V lost 5 bases and J lost 0 bases. Germline V CDR1 and CDR2: MGHDK, SYGVNS. The CDR3 extends over 20 amino acids. The CDR3 sequence is CASSPTNPRLAGASTDTQYF. The CDR3 DNA is TGTGCCAGCAGTCCTACTAACCCCCGCCTAGCGGGAGCGAGCACAGATACGCAGTATTTT.

The table lists this clonotype with a few counts. The chain employs TRBV18 and TRBJ1-2; tentatively, D is TRBD1 (5 bases). Trimming took off 2 bases at V and 4 bases at J, with 17 bases between the two ends. From germline, CDR1 is KGHSH and CDR2 LQKENI. The CDR3 has 16 residues. The chain's CDR3 is CASSPNPTGPPYGYTF. The CDR3 nucleotides read TGTGCCAGCTCACCAAACCCCACAGGACCCCCCTATGGCTACACCTTC.

This clonotype was seen many times. The gene calls are TRBV20-1 and TRBJ1-6, with D unclear. The germline V gene encodes CDR1 DFQATT and CDR2 SNEGSKA (reference sequence). The CDR3 length is 16 residues. V lost 6 bases, J lost 0 bases, and 15 bases lay in between. The CDR3 here is CSAPRRQASYNSPLHF. CDR3 nucleotides: TGCAGTGCCCCTCGTCGTCAGGCCTCCTATAATTCACCCCTCCACTTT.

This clonotype has only a few counts. The chain employs TRBV19 and TRBJ2-7, with D hard to call. Germline lookup yields CDR1 LNHDA and CDR2 SQIVND (reference sequence). The CDR3 length is 16 residues. V was pared by 3 bases and J by 4 bases, with 19 bases between. The CDR3 nucleotides are TGTGCCAGTAGTATTGGTGTCTCCCGCCCGGATTACGAGCAGTACTTC. Its translation: CASSIGVSRPDYEQYF.

This clonotype was observed many times. The V gene is TRBV10-3, the J gene TRBJ1-2, with D possibly matching TRBD1 (5 bases). The CDR3 sequence is 13 residues long. Germline CDR1 reads ENHRY; CDR2 reads SYGVKD. Trimming pared 2 bases from V and 4 bases from J, leaving 8 bases between. CDR3 DNA: TGTGCCATCAGTGAGCGGGGCGGCTATGGCTACACCTTC. This encodes CAISERGGYGYTF.

This clonotype was seen many times. The chain joins TRBV7-8 to TRBJ2-2, with 14 bases lining up with TRBD2. J gave up 3 bases and V 3 bases, and 6 bases lay outside the gene matches. The CDR3 runs 18 residues. Per the germline V gene, CDR1 is SGHVS and CDR2 is FQNEAQ. CDR3: CASSFPVTSGGDTGELFF. CDR3 coding DNA: TGTGCCAGCAGCTTCCCCGTGACTAGCGGGGGGGACACCGGGGAGCTGTTTTTT.

This clonotype was counted ten times or more. V gene TRBV11-2 combines with J gene TRBJ2-7; 12 nucleotides align to TRBD1. The J segment lost 5 bases and the V segment lost 1 base, leaving 6 bases of the junction unmatched. The CDR3 sequence is 16 residues long. Germline V gene lookup returns CDR1 SGHAT and CDR2 FQNNGV. CDR3 amino acids: CASSLVGTGGLDEQYF. The CDR3 DNA is TGTGCCAGCAGCTTAGTGGGGACAGGGGGCCTAGACGAGCAGTACTTC.